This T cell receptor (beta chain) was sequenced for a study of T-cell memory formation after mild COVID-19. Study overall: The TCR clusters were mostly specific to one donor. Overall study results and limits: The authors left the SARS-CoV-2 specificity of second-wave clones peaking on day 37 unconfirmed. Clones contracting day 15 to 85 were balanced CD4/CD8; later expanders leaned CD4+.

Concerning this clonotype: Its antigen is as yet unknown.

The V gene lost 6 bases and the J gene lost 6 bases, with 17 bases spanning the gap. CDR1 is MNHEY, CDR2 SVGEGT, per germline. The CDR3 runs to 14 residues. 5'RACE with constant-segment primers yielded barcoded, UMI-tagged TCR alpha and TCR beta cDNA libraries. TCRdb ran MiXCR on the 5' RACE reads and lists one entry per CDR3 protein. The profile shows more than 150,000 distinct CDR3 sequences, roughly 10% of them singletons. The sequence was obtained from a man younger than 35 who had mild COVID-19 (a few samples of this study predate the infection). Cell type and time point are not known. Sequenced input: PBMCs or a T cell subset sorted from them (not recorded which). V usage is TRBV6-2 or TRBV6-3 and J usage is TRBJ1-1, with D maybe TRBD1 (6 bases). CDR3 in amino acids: CASSQQGGRPEAFF. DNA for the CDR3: TGTGCCAGCAGCCAACAGGGAGGGAGGCCTGAAGCTTTCTTT.